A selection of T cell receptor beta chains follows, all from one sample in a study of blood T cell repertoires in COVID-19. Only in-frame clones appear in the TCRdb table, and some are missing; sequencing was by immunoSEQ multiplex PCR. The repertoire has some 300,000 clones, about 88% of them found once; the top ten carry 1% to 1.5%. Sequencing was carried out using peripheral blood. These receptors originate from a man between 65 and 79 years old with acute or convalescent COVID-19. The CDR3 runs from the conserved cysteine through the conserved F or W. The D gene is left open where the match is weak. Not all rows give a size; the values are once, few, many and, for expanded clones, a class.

cdr3_aa: CASSQSPQGDPYEQYF
cdr3_nt: TGCGCCAGCAGCCAAAGCCCGCAGGGGGATCCCTACGAGCAGTACTTC
v_call: TRBV4-3
clone_size: NA
j_call: TRBJ2-7
d_call: TRBD1

cdr3_aa: CACTGGTYNSPLHF
cdr3_nt: TGTGCCTGCACCGGAGGCACTTATAATTCACCCCTCCACTTT
v_call: TRBV30
clone_size: few
j_call: TRBJ1-6
d_call: NA

cdr3_aa: CATSGNNQPQHF
cdr3_nt: TGTGCCACCTCCGGGAATAATCAGCCCCAGCATTTT
v_call: TRBV28
clone_size: NA
j_call: TRBJ1-5
d_call: NA

cdr3_aa: CASSPPGGGDTQYF
cdr3_nt: TGTGCCAGCTCACCACCCGGGGGGGGAGATACGCAGTATTTT
v_call: TRBV18
clone_size: NA
j_call: TRBJ2-3
d_call: TRBD2

cdr3_aa: CACPGQNNEKLFF
cdr3_nt: TGTGCCTGCCCGGGACAGAACAATGAAAAACTGTTTTTT
v_call: TRBV30
clone_size: once
j_call: TRBJ1-4
d_call: TRBD1

cdr3_aa: CASSQDYSLADRETQYF
cdr3_nt: TGTGCCAGCAGCCAAGATTACTCACTAGCGGATCGGGAGACCCAGTACTTC
v_call: TRBV3-1/TRBV3-2
clone_size: NA
j_call: TRBJ2-5
d_call: TRBD2

cdr3_aa: CATSREALGYTF
cdr3_nt: TGTGCCACCAGCAGAGAAGCTTTAGGCTACACCTTC
v_call: TRBV15
clone_size: NA
j_call: TRBJ1-2
d_call: NA

cdr3_aa: CASSLGDRGATGELFF
cdr3_nt: TGTGCCAGCAGCTTGGGAGACAGGGGGGCCACCGGGGAGCTGTTTTTT
v_call: TRBV5-4
clone_size: NA
j_call: TRBJ2-2
d_call: TRBD1

cdr3_aa: CASSLRGVRQGGEKLFF
cdr3_nt: TGTGCCAGCTCACTCCGAGGGGTCCGACAGGGTGGTGAAAAACTGTTTTTT
v_call: TRBV18
clone_size: NA
j_call: TRBJ1-4
d_call: TRBD1

cdr3_aa: CASSHGWNTEAFF
cdr3_nt: TGTGCCAGCAGTCACGGGTGGAACACTGAAGCTTTCTTT
v_call: TRBV6-5
clone_size: once
j_call: TRBJ1-1
d_call: NA

cdr3_aa: CASSKTTGTARIYEQYF
cdr3_nt: TGTGCCAGCAGCAAAACGACCGGGACAGCCCGAATCTACGAGCAGTACTTC
v_call: TRBV21-1
clone_size: NA
j_call: TRBJ2-7
d_call: NA

cdr3_aa: CASRPHIMGELFF
cdr3_nt: TGTGCCAGCAGACCACACATCATGGGGGAGCTGTTTTTT
v_call: TRBV11-2
clone_size: NA
j_call: TRBJ2-2
d_call: NA

cdr3_aa: CASSLEPTSNYEQYF
cdr3_nt: TGTGCCAGCAGCTTAGAGCCGACTAGCAACTACGAGCAGTACTTC
v_call: TRBV11-2
clone_size: NA
j_call: TRBJ2-7
d_call: TRBD2

cdr3_aa: CASKGRQGNQPQHF
cdr3_nt: TGTGCCAGCAAGGGTCGCCAGGGGAATCAGCCCCAGCATTTT
v_call: TRBV6-5
clone_size: NA
j_call: TRBJ1-5
d_call: NA

cdr3_aa: CASSQVLAGGTDTQYF
cdr3_nt: TGTGCCAGCAGCCAGGTCCTAGCGGGAGGGACAGATACGCAGTATTTT
v_call: TRBV4-2
clone_size: few
j_call: TRBJ2-3
d_call: TRBD2

cdr3_aa: CASSLGTASYEQYF
cdr3_nt: TGCGCCAGCAGCTTGGGGACAGCCTCCTACGAGCAGTACTTC
v_call: TRBV5-1
clone_size: NA
j_call: TRBJ2-7
d_call: NA

cdr3_aa: CASSLEAWGEGQETQYF
cdr3_nt: TGTGCCAGCAGCTTGGAGGCGTGGGGAGAGGGACAAGAGACCCAGTACTTC
v_call: TRBV5-5
clone_size: NA
j_call: TRBJ2-5
d_call: NA

cdr3_aa: CASSHTYEQYF
cdr3_nt: TGTGCCAGCAGCCACACCTACGAGCAGTACTTC
v_call: TRBV7-2
clone_size: NA
j_call: TRBJ2-7
d_call: NA

cdr3_aa: CASRTGLSSYEQYF
cdr3_nt: TGTGCCAGCAGAACGGGACTCAGCTCCTACGAGCAGTACTTC
v_call: TRBV2
clone_size: NA
j_call: TRBJ2-7
d_call: NA

cdr3_aa: CASSLISGPYEQYF
cdr3_nt: TGTGCCAGCAGCTTAATTAGCGGACCCTACGAGCAGTACTTC
v_call: TRBV7-9
clone_size: NA
j_call: TRBJ2-7
d_call: NA

cdr3_aa: CATSSGITNEKLFF
cdr3_nt: TGTGCCACCAGCTCGGGTATCACTAATGAAAAACTGTTTTTT
v_call: TRBV15
clone_size: few
j_call: TRBJ1-4
d_call: NA

cdr3_aa: CSATGQGNYEQYF
cdr3_nt: TGCAGCGCGACGGGACAGGGAAACTACGAGCAGTACTTC
v_call: TRBV29-1
clone_size: NA
j_call: TRBJ2-7
d_call: TRBD1

cdr3_aa: CASSPPVLAGHEQYF
cdr3_nt: TGTGCCAGCTCACCACCGGTACTAGCGGGACACGAGCAGTACTTC
v_call: TRBV18
clone_size: NA
j_call: TRBJ2-7
d_call: TRBD2

cdr3_aa: CASSISGNTHTDTQYF
cdr3_nt: TGTGCCAGTAGTATATCAGGGAACACACACACAGATACGCAGTATTTT
v_call: TRBV19
clone_size: NA
j_call: TRBJ2-3
d_call: NA

cdr3_aa: CAWSTPAIGELFF
cdr3_nt: TGTGCCTGGAGTACCCCAGCGATCGGGGAGCTGTTTTTT
v_call: TRBV30
clone_size: NA
j_call: TRBJ2-2
d_call: NA

cdr3_aa: CASSATGGRDEQYF
cdr3_nt: TGTGCCAGTAGTGCCACAGGGGGCCGTGACGAGCAGTACTTC
v_call: TRBV19
clone_size: NA
j_call: TRBJ2-7
d_call: TRBD1

cdr3_aa: CASSRGSGTEAFF
cdr3_nt: TGTGCCAGCTCGAGAGGGTCCGGCACTGAAGCTTTCTTT
v_call: TRBV2
clone_size: NA
j_call: TRBJ1-1
d_call: NA

cdr3_aa: CASSGGGQRLNSPLHF
cdr3_nt: TGTGCCAGTAGTGGAGGGGGACAGCGACTAAATTCACCCCTCCACTTT
v_call: TRBV19
clone_size: NA
j_call: TRBJ1-6
d_call: TRBD1

cdr3_aa: CASSQDATSFYEQYF
cdr3_nt: TGTGCCAGCAGCCAAGACGCTACTTCATTTTACGAGCAGTACTTC
v_call: TRBV4-2
clone_size: NA
j_call: TRBJ2-7
d_call: NA

cdr3_aa: CASSMGQMNTEAFF
cdr3_nt: TGTGCCAGTAGTATGGGACAAATGAACACTGAAGCTTTCTTT
v_call: TRBV19
clone_size: NA
j_call: TRBJ1-1
d_call: NA

cdr3_aa: CASSTGVSPLHF
cdr3_nt: TGTGCCAGCAGTACAGGGGTTTCACCCCTCCACTTT
v_call: TRBV6-5
clone_size: NA
j_call: TRBJ1-6
d_call: TRBD1

cdr3_aa: CASSWGQNYGYTF
cdr3_nt: TGCGCCAGCAGCTGGGGACAGAACTATGGCTACACCTTC
v_call: TRBV5-1
clone_size: NA
j_call: TRBJ1-2
d_call: TRBD1

cdr3_aa: CSVEKDSDSYEQYF
cdr3_nt: TGCAGCGTTGAGAAGGACAGCGATTCCTACGAGCAGTACTTC
v_call: TRBV29-1
clone_size: NA
j_call: TRBJ2-7
d_call: NA

cdr3_aa: CASSYPRGGFTDTQYF
cdr3_nt: TGTGCCAGCAGTTACCCGCGGGGGGGATTCACAGATACGCAGTATTTT
v_call: TRBV6-2/TRBV6-3
clone_size: NA
j_call: TRBJ2-3
d_call: TRBD2

cdr3_aa: CASSLKWGLAIGLFETQYF
cdr3_nt: TGTGCCAGCAGTCTGAAATGGGGACTAGCGATTGGCCTTTTCGAGACCCAGTACTTC
v_call: TRBV7-8
clone_size: NA
j_call: TRBJ2-5
d_call: TRBD2

cdr3_aa: CASSLARGNTIYF
cdr3_nt: TGCGCCAGCAGCCTGGCGAGGGGAAACACCATATATTTT
v_call: TRBV4-3
clone_size: NA
j_call: TRBJ1-3
d_call: NA

cdr3_aa: CASSFQGETEAFF
cdr3_nt: TGTGCCAGCAGTTTCCAGGGGGAAACTGAAGCTTTCTTT
v_call: TRBV28
clone_size: NA
j_call: TRBJ1-1
d_call: TRBD1

cdr3_aa: CASSSTVRQGTTVGEQYF
cdr3_nt: TGCGCCAGCAGCTCCACCGTAAGACAGGGGACGACTGTGGGTGAGCAGTACTTC
v_call: TRBV5-1
clone_size: NA
j_call: TRBJ2-7
d_call: TRBD1

cdr3_aa: CAWSVSRAPLHF
cdr3_nt: TGTGCCTGGAGTGTCTCCAGGGCACCCCTCCACTTT
v_call: TRBV30
clone_size: NA
j_call: TRBJ1-6
d_call: NA

cdr3_aa: CASSSPGDSPLHF
cdr3_nt: TGTGCCAGCAGCTCACCAGGGGATTCACCCCTCCACTTT
v_call: TRBV7-8
clone_size: NA
j_call: TRBJ1-6
d_call: NA

cdr3_aa: CASSPLGQGISETQYF
cdr3_nt: TGTGCCAGCTCACCTTTAGGACAGGGAATTTCGGAGACCCAGTACTTC
v_call: TRBV18
clone_size: NA
j_call: TRBJ2-5
d_call: TRBD1

cdr3_aa: CASSTTNTYEQYF
cdr3_nt: TGTGCCAGCAGCACTACAAATACCTACGAGCAGTACTTC
v_call: TRBV28
clone_size: NA
j_call: TRBJ2-7
d_call: NA

cdr3_aa: CASSSQGNYGYTF
cdr3_nt: TGCGCCAGCAGCTCACAGGGGAACTATGGCTACACCTTC
v_call: TRBV5-1
clone_size: NA
j_call: TRBJ1-2
d_call: TRBD1

cdr3_aa: CASSPGGTGDQPQHF
cdr3_nt: TGTGCCAGCAGCCCCGGCGGGACAGGGGACCAGCCCCAGCATTTT
v_call: TRBV9
clone_size: NA
j_call: TRBJ1-5
d_call: TRBD1

cdr3_aa: CASSLGTGSGYGYTF
cdr3_nt: TGTGCCAGCAGTTTAGGGACAGGGTCGGGCTATGGCTACACCTTC
v_call: TRBV28
clone_size: once
j_call: TRBJ1-2
d_call: TRBD1

cdr3_aa: CASSLHGTNEKLFF
cdr3_nt: TGTGCCAGTAGTTTACACGGGACTAATGAAAAACTGTTTTTT
v_call: TRBV19
clone_size: once
j_call: TRBJ1-4
d_call: NA

cdr3_aa: CASSRAGGYNEQFF
cdr3_nt: TGTGCCAGCAGTCGCGCGGGAGGGTACAATGAGCAGTTCTTC
v_call: TRBV27
clone_size: NA
j_call: TRBJ2-1
d_call: TRBD2

cdr3_aa: CASSGTAHNNQPQHF
cdr3_nt: TGTGCCAGTAGCGGGACAGCCCATAACAATCAGCCCCAGCATTTT
v_call: TRBV19
clone_size: NA
j_call: TRBJ1-5
d_call: TRBD1

cdr3_aa: CAGGQGRSEQYF
cdr3_nt: TGTGCCGGGGGACAGGGAAGAAGCGAGCAGTACTTC
v_call: TRBV9
clone_size: NA
j_call: TRBJ2-7
d_call: TRBD1